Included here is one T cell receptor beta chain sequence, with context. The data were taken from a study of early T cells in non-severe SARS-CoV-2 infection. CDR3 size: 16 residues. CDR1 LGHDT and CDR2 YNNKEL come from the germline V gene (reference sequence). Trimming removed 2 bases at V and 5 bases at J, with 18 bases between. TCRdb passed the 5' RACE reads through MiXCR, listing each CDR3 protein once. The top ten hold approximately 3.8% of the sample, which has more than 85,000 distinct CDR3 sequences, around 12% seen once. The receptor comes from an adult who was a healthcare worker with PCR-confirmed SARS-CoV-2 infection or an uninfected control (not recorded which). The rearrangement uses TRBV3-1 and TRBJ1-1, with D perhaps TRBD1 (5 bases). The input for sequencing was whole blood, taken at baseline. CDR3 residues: CASSQRGSRAVTEAFF. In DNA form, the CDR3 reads TGTGCCAGCAGCCAAAGGGGCTCCCGGGCGGTGACTGAAGCTTTCTTT.